The rows below give T cell receptor beta chains drawn from one sample of a study of shared clonotypes between healthy human individuals. Sequenced by immunoSEQ multiplex PCR; TCRdb stores in-frame clones only, minus some. The sample records about 660,000 clones, less than 85% being singletons. Sequences were obtained from memory CD4+ T cells sorted from blood. The receptors stem from a woman aged 25 to 39 in good health. The CDR3 runs from the conserved cysteine through the conserved F or W. D genes are given only for firm matches. Only part of the rows carry a size: once, few, many, or a class if the clone is expanded.

J gene,CDR3 length,V gene,D gene,clone size,CDR3 DNA,CDR3 protein
TRBJ2-1,18,TRBV21-1,NA,NA,TGTGCCAGCAGCAAAGCGTCGGACAGCAAGAGCTCCTACAATGAGCAGTTCTTC,CASSKASDSKSSYNEQFF
TRBJ2-7,16,TRBV6-5,NA,few,TGTGCCAGCAGTTACTCCGGGGCGAGGGGCTGGAGGGAGCAGTACTTC,CASSYSGARGWREQYF
TRBJ2-1,15,TRBV4-1,NA,once,TGCGCCAGCAGCCAAGGGACTATCATTTCTCGGGAGCAGTTCTTC,CASSQGTIISREQFF
TRBJ2-1,15,TRBV29-1,NA,NA,TGCAGCGTTGAAGATCGACCAGGCAGCTACAATGAGCAGTTCTTC,CSVEDRPGSYNEQFF
TRBJ2-1,16,TRBV28,TRBD2,NA,TGTGCCAGTACCGGGACTAGCGGGAGGGCCTACAATGAGCAGTTCTTC,CASTGTSGRAYNEQFF
TRBJ1-4,16,TRBV2,NA,NA,TGTGCCAGCAGTGAAGCTGGGATTGCAACTAATGAAAAACTGTTTTTT,CASSEAGIATNEKLFF
TRBJ2-1,14,TRBV2,NA,NA,TGTGCCAGCAGCCCAGGACGTACCTACAATGAGCAGTTCTTC,CASSPGRTYNEQFF
TRBJ1-1,15,TRBV25-1,NA,NA,TGTGCCAGCAGTGAATATAGGACAGCGAACACTGAAGCTTTCTTT,CASSEYRTANTEAFF
TRBJ1-2,16,TRBV25-1,TRBD1,few,TGTGCCAGCAGCCCGAAGACAGGGATATCTAACAGTGGCTACACCTTC,CASSPKTGISNSGYTF
TRBJ1-4,18,TRBV28,NA,NA,TGTGCCAGCAGTTCACGTCCGGGACGGAGACAAGCTAATGAAAAACTGTTTTTT,CASSSRPGRRQANEKLFF
TRBJ1-5,15,TRBV6-5,NA,NA,TGTGCCAGCAGTTACTCTAGGCTTGATAATCAGCCCCAGCATTTT,CASSYSRLDNQPQHF
TRBJ1-1,14,TRBV19,TRBD1,NA,TGTGCCAGTAGTCGGACAGGGGTGAACACTGAAGCTTTCTTT,CASSRTGVNTEAFF
TRBJ1-1,17,TRBV30,TRBD1,NA,TGTGCCTGGAAAAAGGACGGGACAGCGATACCTGGGACTGAAGCTTTCTTT,CAWKKDGTAIPGTEAFF
TRBJ2-5,16,TRBV5-1,TRBD2,NA,TGCGCCAGCAGCTTGACTAGCGGGAGTGTGGAAGAGACCCAGTACTTC,CASSLTSGSVEETQYF
TRBJ2-1,16,TRBV7-9,TRBD2,NA,TGTGCCAGCAGCCCATGGACTAGCGAGTCCTACAATGAGCAGTTCTTC,CASSPWTSESYNEQFF
TRBJ2-7,17,TRBV4-2,NA,few,TGTGCCAGCAGCCAGGATAAGTCGCCCGAAAGGTCTGGAGAGCAGTACTTC,CASSQDKSPERSGEQYF
TRBJ2-3,15,TRBV2,TRBD2,few,TGTGCCAGCAGGTTACTAGCGACCCTTACAGATACGCAGTATTTT,CASRLLATLTDTQYF
TRBJ2-3,12,TRBV19,NA,NA,TGTGCCAGTAGGCCGGTCACAGATACGCAGTATTTT,CASRPVTDTQYF
TRBJ1-4,16,TRBV27,NA,NA,TGTGCCAGCAGTGTCCACAGGAGTGCCGCTAATGAAAAACTGTTTTTT,CASSVHRSAANEKLFF
TRBJ1-1,14,TRBV19,NA,NA,TGTGCCAGTAGTATTGGCAACCGGAACACTGAAGCTTTCTTT,CASSIGNRNTEAFF
TRBJ1-2,14,TRBV28,NA,NA,TGTGCCAGCAGTTTACCCGGGACTGGGTATGGCTACACCTTC,CASSLPGTGYGYTF
TRBJ2-2,16,TRBV5-1,NA,NA,TGCGCCAGCAGCTTGGTTCCAGGGGCGAACACCGGGGAGCTGTTTTTT,CASSLVPGANTGELFF
TRBJ2-2,14,TRBV19,NA,NA,TGTGCCAGTAGTATTTATCAGAACCGGGGGGAGCTGTTTTTT,CASSIYQNRGELFF
TRBJ2-1,15,TRBV5-1,NA,NA,TGCGCCAGCAGCTTGTCCTCGGGAGCTTACAATGAGCAGTTCTTC,CASSLSSGAYNEQFF
TRBJ2-7,12,TRBV7-9,NA,once,TGTGCCAGCAGCCCGGGCCCGGGGGAGCAGTACTTC,CASSPGPGEQYF
TRBJ2-1,18,TRBV5-1,TRBD2,NA,TGCGCCAGCAGCCCGTCCGGGACTAGCGGGAGAAAGGACAATGAGCAGTTCTTC,CASSPSGTSGRKDNEQFF
TRBJ2-3,15,TRBV5-1,TRBD2,few,TGCGCCAGCAGGGTCGAGGGAGGGCCAACAGATACGCAGTATTTT,CASRVEGGPTDTQYF
TRBJ2-7,15,TRBV28,NA,NA,TGTGCCAGCAGCTCGGGGCCAGGGCCTCCCTACGAGCAGTACTTC,CASSSGPGPPYEQYF
TRBJ2-6,18,TRBV5-1,NA,NA,TGCGCCAGCGGAGCCGGGAGTTGGGATCCCTCTGGGGCCAACGTCCTGACTTTC,CASGAGSWDPSGANVLTF
TRBJ1-2,13,TRBV19,TRBD1,NA,TGTGCCAGTAAGGCAGGGGGCAACTATGGCTACACCTTC,CASKAGGNYGYTF
TRBJ1-5,14,TRBV28,NA,few,TGTGCCAGCACCAAAAGTACCGGTTCTCAGCCCCAGCATTTT,CASTKSTGSQPQHF
TRBJ1-1,15,TRBV7-9,NA,NA,TGTGCCAGCAGCCCGTGGACAGATAAGAACACTGAAGCTTTCTTT,CASSPWTDKNTEAFF
TRBJ1-1,15,TRBV5-1,NA,NA,TGCGCCAGCAGCCTGTCCCAAGTGCCGGGAGCTGAAGCTTTCTTT,CASSLSQVPGAEAFF
TRBJ1-2,17,TRBV11-2,NA,NA,TGTGCCAGCAGCTTCGGCAAAAACAGGGTTGCTAACTATGGCTACACCTTC,CASSFGKNRVANYGYTF
TRBJ2-7,16,TRBV5-4,TRBD2,NA,TGTGCCAGCAGCTGGAGCGGGAGGGTTTCCCTGGACGAGCAGTACTTC,CASSWSGRVSLDEQYF
TRBJ1-5,16,TRBV5-1,NA,NA,TGCGCCAGCAGCCCTGGAGGTCCCCTGAGCAATCAGCCCCAGCATTTT,CASSPGGPLSNQPQHF
TRBJ1-3,14,TRBV15,NA,NA,TGTGCCACCAGCAACCCCAGCTCTGGAAACACCATATATTTT,CATSNPSSGNTIYF
TRBJ2-6,18,TRBV5-8,TRBD2,NA,TGTGCCAGCAGCTTAGACCCACTAGCGGGAGCTGGGGCCAACGTCCTGACTTTC,CASSLDPLAGAGANVLTF
TRBJ2-7,13,TRBV4-1,NA,NA,TGCGCCAGCAGCCCCCCGGACACCTACGAGCAGTACTTC,CASSPPDTYEQYF
TRBJ2-1,15,TRBV25-1,NA,NA,TGTGCCAGCAGGAAAGGGGGGACCTACTACAATGAGCAGTTCTTC,CASRKGGTYYNEQFF
TRBJ2-5,14,TRBV6-6,NA,NA,TGTGCCAGCAGTTATCGGGGTCCCCAAGAGACCCAGTACTTC,CASSYRGPQETQYF
TRBJ2-7,16,TRBV21-1,NA,NA,TGTGCCAGCAGCAAAGATGCGCAATTGCCATCCTACGAGCAGTACTTC,CASSKDAQLPSYEQYF
TRBJ2-1,14,TRBV5-8,NA,NA,TGTGCCAGCAGCCCGTCACTCCCTCGCAGTGAGCAGTTCTTC,CASSPSLPRSEQFF
TRBJ2-1,13,TRBV7-8,NA,NA,TGTGCCAGCAGCTTAGATCGGAACAATGAGCAGTTCTTC,CASSLDRNNEQFF
TRBJ1-1,13,TRBV10-3,TRBD1,NA,TGTGCCATTCTTACAGGACAGGGCGAACAAGCTTTCTTT,CAILTGQGEQAFF
TRBJ2-7,12,TRBV7-9,NA,NA,TGTGCCAGCAGCTTAGAAGCTGGGCCGTGGGGCTTC,CASSLEAGPWGF
TRBJ2-3,16,TRBV7-2,NA,NA,TGTGCCAGCAGCTTAGCGCTTGTGGCGGCCTCCGCAAGGCAGTATTTT,CASSLALVAASARQYF
TRBJ1-1,13,TRBV7-3,NA,many,TGTGCCAGCAGCTTAGGGAGGAACACTGAAGCTTTCTTT,CASSLGRNTEAFF
TRBJ2-7,18,TRBV7-9,NA,NA,TGTGCCAGCAGCCGAGCCTTTCGGGCGGGGGGACAGTCCTACGAGCAGTACTTC,CASSRAFRAGGQSYEQYF
TRBJ2-6,13,TRBV30,NA,many,TGTGCCTGGAGTAGCGTGGGGGCCAACGTCCTGACTTTC,CAWSSVGANVLTF
TRBJ2-3,14,TRBV5-1,NA,NA,TGCGCCAGCAGCTTGGGACCTGACACAGATACGCAGTATTTT,CASSLGPDTDTQYF
TRBJ1-5,14,TRBV25-1,NA,NA,TGTGCCAGCAGTCCGGCAGCGGTTGATCAGCCCCAGCATTTT,CASSPAAVDQPQHF
TRBJ2-7,15,TRBV6-6,NA,NA,TGTGCCAGCAGTTACACCCATTCGGTAACCTACGAGCAGTACTTC,CASSYTHSVTYEQYF
TRBJ2-3,16,TRBV5-1,TRBD1,NA,TGCGCCAGCAGCGTCTCCAGGGGGCGCTCCCCAGATACGCAGTATTTT,CASSVSRGRSPDTQYF
TRBJ1-5,15,TRBV6-6,TRBD1,NA,TGTGCCAGCAGTACTACTACAGGGGGCGATCAGCCCCAGCATTTT,CASSTTTGGDQPQHF